This is a list of T cell receptor beta chains from one sample in a study of Graves' ophthalmopathy and Graves' hyperthyroidism. TCRdb called the multiplex PCR reads again in MiXCR, with one record for every CDR3 protein. This sample has 150,000 to 200,000 distinct CDR3 sequences, with around two fifths found just once. Sequencing was performed on peripheral blood. All receptors derive from a man under 40 with Graves' ophthalmopathy. Both conserved end residues are part of each CDR3. The D gene is left open where the match is weak. A clone size is listed for some rows: how often the clone was seen (once, few, many), or a class if it is expanded.

j_gene | v_gene | d_gene | abundance | len | CDR3aa | CDR3nt
TRBJ2-5 | TRBV6-2/TRBV6-3 | TRBD2 | . | 16 | CASSYRSGGGQETQYF | TGTGCCAGCAGCTACCGTAGCGGGGGGGGTCAAGAGACCCAGTACTTC
TRBJ2-1 | TRBV3-1 | TRBD1 | many | 14 | CAISTTGRYHEQFF | TGTGCCATATCAACGACAGGGCGATATCACGAGCAGTTCTTC
TRBJ2-5 | TRBV11-2 | . | many | 14 | CASSRITQAETQYF | TGTGCCAGCAGCCGCATAACACAAGCAGAGACCCAGTACTTC
TRBJ1-1 | TRBV7-2 | . | . | 13 | CASSLRGVAEAFF | TGTGCCAGCAGCTTAAGAGGGGTCGCTGAAGCTTTCTTT
TRBJ1-1 | TRBV29-1 | . | once | 11 | CSVVPRTEAFF | TGCAGCGTTGTCCCCAGGACTGAAGCTTTCTTT
TRBJ2-5 | TRBV6-2/TRBV6-3 | TRBD2 | many | 16 | CASSEAGGPSMETQYF | TGTGCCAGCAGCGAAGCGGGAGGGCCTTCAATGGAGACCCAGTACTTC
TRBJ1-1 | TRBV6-2/TRBV6-3 | . | . | 14 | CASSYDRVRTEAFF | TGTGCCAGCAGTTACGACAGAGTTAGGACTGAAGCTTTCTTT
TRBJ2-5 | TRBV6-5 | . | many | 13 | CASSADWEETQYF | TGTGCCAGCAGCGCGGACTGGGAAGAGACCCAGTACTTC
TRBJ1-1 | TRBV20-1 | TRBD1 | many | 15 | CSARDKGARGPEAFF | TGCAGTGCTAGAGATAAGGGGGCCAGGGGGCCTGAAGCTTTCTTT
TRBJ2-7 | TRBV27 | . | many | 15 | CASSPRLAETYEQYF | TGTGCCAGCAGTCCGAGGTTAGCGGAAACCTACGAGCAGTACTTC
TRBJ1-3 | TRBV11-2 | . | many | 14 | CASSFDGPGNTIYF | TGTGCCAGCAGCTTTGACGGGCCTGGAAACACCATATATTTT
TRBJ1-6 | TRBV20-1 | TRBD1 | . | 13 | CSATTGHNSPLHF | TGCAGTGCTACGACAGGGCATAATTCACCCCTCCACTTT
TRBJ1-1 | TRBV2 | TRBD1 | many | 13 | CASSKDRAAEAFF | TGTGCCAGCAGCAAAGACAGGGCCGCTGAAGCTTTCTTT
TRBJ2-7 | TRBV12-3/TRBV12-4 | . | many | 15 | CASSFPAWGTYEQYF | TGTGCCAGCAGTTTCCCTGCGTGGGGGACCTACGAGCAGTACTTC
TRBJ2-5 | TRBV2 | . | . | 13 | CASSDQVQETQYF | TGTGCCAGCAGTGACCAGGTCCAAGAGACCCAGTACTTC
TRBJ1-1 | TRBV5-1 | . | many | 14 | CASSLIPGNTEAFF | TGCGCCAGCAGCTTGATACCAGGGAACACTGAAGCTTTCTTT
TRBJ1-1 | TRBV28 | . | many | 14 | CASSLGGVETEAFF | TGTGCCAGCAGTCTGGGAGGGGTGGAAACTGAAGCTTTCTTT
TRBJ2-2 | TRBV6-1 | TRBD1 | . | 17 | CASRPPPGQGDTGELFF | TGTGCCAGCAGACCACCCCCGGGACAGGGAGACACCGGGGAGCTGTTTTTT
TRBJ2-5 | TRBV20-1 | . | . | 13 | CSAPGRAPSPQYF | TGCAGTGCCCCCGGACGAGCGCCGTCGCCCCAGTACTTC
TRBJ2-7 | TRBV12-3/TRBV12-4 | TRBD1 | many | 15 | CASSLSQGQGFEQYF | TGTGCCAGCAGTTTATCGCAGGGACAGGGCTTCGAGCAGTACTTC
TRBJ2-5 | TRBV6-4 | . | . | 14 | CASSYITAQETQYF | TGTGCCAGCAGTTATATCACAGCCCAAGAGACCCAGTACTTC
TRBJ1-2 | TRBV20-1 | . | many | 15 | CSARAGTSLPSGYTF | TGCAGTGCTAGAGCCGGGACGTCGCTTCCGTCTGGCTACACCTTC
TRBJ1-2 | TRBV27 | TRBD1 | . | 15 | CASRRTGGSFYGYTF | TGTGCCAGCAGACGGACAGGGGGGTCTTTCTATGGCTACACCTTC
TRBJ2-5 | TRBV6-1 | . | . | 14 | CASLKGLLVETQYF | TGTGCCAGCCTCAAGGGGCTCCTGGTAGAGACCCAGTACTTC
TRBJ2-7 | TRBV10-3 | . | many | 13 | CAISPDTSYEQYF | TGTGCCATCAGCCCGGACACCTCCTACGAGCAGTACTTC
TRBJ1-1 | TRBV13 | . | many | 12 | CASSSGSKGAFF | TGTGCCAGCAGCTCTGGCTCCAAGGGAGCTTTCTTT
TRBJ2-7 | TRBV20-1 | TRBD1 | many | 14 | CSARDPRDRAEQYF | TGCAGTGCTAGAGACCCCCGGGACAGGGCCGAGCAGTACTTC
TRBJ1-1 | TRBV12-3/TRBV12-4 | . | few | 13 | CASSLAMNTEAFF | TGTGCCAGCAGTTTAGCGATGAACACTGAAGCTTTCTTT
TRBJ1-1 | TRBV30 | . | many | 14 | CTWSVAGVNTEAFF | TGTACCTGGAGTGTAGCGGGGGTGAACACTGAAGCTTTCTTT
TRBJ1-1 | TRBV2 | . | many | 14 | CASSDRRGVGEAFF | TGTGCCAGCAGTGACCGTAGAGGGGTGGGTGAAGCTTTCTTT
TRBJ2-5 | TRBV28 | . | . | 14 | CASSGTWYQETQYF | TGTGCCAGCAGTGGGACTTGGTACCAAGAGACCCAGTACTTC
TRBJ2-7 | TRBV11-3 | . | many | 14 | CASSLRGGLGEQYF | TGTGCCAGCAGCTTACGCGGGGGCCTAGGCGAGCAGTACTTC
TRBJ1-1 | TRBV24-1 | . | many | 10 | CATSVVWAFF | TGTGCCACCAGTGTGGTGTGGGCTTTCTTT
TRBJ2-5 | TRBV6-1 | TRBD1 | many | 14 | CASSLTGDDETQYF | TGTGCCAGCAGCCTTACAGGGGATGACGAGACCCAGTACTTC
TRBJ1-2 | TRBV12-3/TRBV12-4 | . | many | 12 | CASSLGAYGYTF | TGTGCCAGCAGTTTAGGGGCGTATGGCTACACCTTC
TRBJ2-7 | TRBV12-3/TRBV12-4 | TRBD1 | . | 14 | CASSLGQGVSEQYF | TGTGCCAGCAGTCTGGGACAGGGTGTTTCCGAGCAGTACTTC
TRBJ1-2 | TRBV24-1 | TRBD1 | . | 19 | CATSADAVTLWGQDYGYTF | TGTGCCACCAGTGCGGACGCTGTAACATTGTGGGGACAGGACTATGGCTACACCTTC
TRBJ2-3 | TRBV11-2 | . | . | 16 | CASSDNRAGSTDTQYF | TGTGCCAGCAGCGACAATAGAGCGGGTAGCACAGATACGCAGTATTTT
TRBJ2-7 | TRBV28 | . | few | 15 | CASGGPPQTPDEQYF | TGTGCCAGCGGAGGCCCTCCGCAGACCCCTGACGAGCAGTACTTC
TRBJ2-7 | TRBV4-2 | TRBD2 | many | 20 | CASRPPRTPGLAGGSGEQYF | TGTGCCAGCCGCCCCCCCCGGACACCGGGACTAGCGGGAGGGTCGGGGGAGCAGTACTTC
TRBJ1-5 | TRBV7-2 | TRBD1 | few | 15 | CASSPSGTGNQPQHF | TGTGCCAGCAGCCCGTCCGGGACAGGGAATCAGCCCCAGCATTTT
TRBJ2-7 | TRBV6-1 | . | many | 14 | CASSQEWRDYEQYF | TGTGCCAGCAGTCAAGAGTGGCGGGACTACGAGCAGTACTTC
TRBJ2-7 | TRBV4-1 | . | many | 14 | CASSQDPSLYEQYF | TGCGCCAGCAGCCAAGATCCTTCCTTGTACGAGCAGTACTTC
TRBJ2-7 | TRBV30 | . | many | 13 | CAWSGGLHYEQYF | TGTGCCTGGAGTGGGGGACTCCACTACGAGCAGTACTTC
TRBJ2-7 | TRBV15 | . | . | 12 | CATSSISYEQYF | TGTGCCACCAGCTCGATATCCTACGAGCAGTACTTC
TRBJ1-5 | TRBV6-2/TRBV6-3 | . | many | 14 | CASRSDGANQPQHF | TGTGCCAGCAGGTCTGACGGAGCCAATCAGCCCCAGCATTTT
TRBJ1-2 | TRBV27 | TRBD1 | few | 13 | CASRMTGNYGYTF | TGTGCCAGCAGGATGACAGGGAACTATGGCTACACCTTC
TRBJ2-7 | TRBV20-1 | . | once | 14 | CSAPGGDVIHEQYF | TGCAGTGCTCCCGGAGGGGACGTTATCCACGAGCAGTACTTC
TRBJ2-2 | TRBV6-5 | . | many | 16 | CASSRSGLKNTGELFF | TGTGCCAGCAGTCGGTCGGGTCTTAAGAACACCGGGGAGCTGTTTTTT
TRBJ1-5 | TRBV3-1 | TRBD1 | many | 15 | CASSPGQGPNQPQHF | TGTGCCAGCAGCCCGGGACAGGGGCCGAATCAGCCCCAGCATTTT
TRBJ2-2 | TRBV15 | . | many | 18 | CATSRDRQPHANTGELFF | TGTGCCACCAGCAGAGACCGACAGCCACACGCGAACACCGGGGAGCTGTTTTTT
TRBJ1-5 | TRBV15 | . | once | 16 | CATSRDVLGGNQPQHF | TGTGCCACCAGCAGAGACGTTCTTGGAGGCAATCAGCCCCAGCATTTT